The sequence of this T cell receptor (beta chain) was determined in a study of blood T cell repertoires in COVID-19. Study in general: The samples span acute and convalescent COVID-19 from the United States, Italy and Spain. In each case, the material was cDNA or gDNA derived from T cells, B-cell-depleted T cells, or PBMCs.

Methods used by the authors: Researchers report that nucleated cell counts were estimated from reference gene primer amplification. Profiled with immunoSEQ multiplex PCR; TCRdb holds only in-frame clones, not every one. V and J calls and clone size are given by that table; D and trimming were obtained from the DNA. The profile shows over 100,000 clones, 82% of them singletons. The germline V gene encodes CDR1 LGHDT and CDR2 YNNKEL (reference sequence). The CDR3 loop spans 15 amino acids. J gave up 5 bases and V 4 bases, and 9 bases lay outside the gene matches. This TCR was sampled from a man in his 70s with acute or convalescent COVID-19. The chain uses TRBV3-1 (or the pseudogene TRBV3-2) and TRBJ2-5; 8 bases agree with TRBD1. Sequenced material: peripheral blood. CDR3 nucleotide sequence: TGTGCCAGCAGCCGTCGGGACAGGCCGTCGGAGACCCAGTACTTC. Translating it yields CASSRRDRPSETQYF.